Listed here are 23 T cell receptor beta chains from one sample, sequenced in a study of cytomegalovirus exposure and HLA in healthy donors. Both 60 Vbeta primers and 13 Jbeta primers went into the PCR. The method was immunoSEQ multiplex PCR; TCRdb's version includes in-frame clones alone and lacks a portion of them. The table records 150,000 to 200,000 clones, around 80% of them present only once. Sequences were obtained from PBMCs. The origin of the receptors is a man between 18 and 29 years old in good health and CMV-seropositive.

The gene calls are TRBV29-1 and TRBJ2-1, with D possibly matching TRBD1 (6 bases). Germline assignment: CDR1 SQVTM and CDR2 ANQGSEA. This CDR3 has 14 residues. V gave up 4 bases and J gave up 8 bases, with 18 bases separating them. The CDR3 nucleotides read TGCAGCGTTGTGGGGACAAGGCCCAGGGATGAGCAGTTCTTC. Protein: CSVVGTRPRDEQFF.

In nucleotides, the CDR3 is TGTGCCAGCAGCTTCTCCGATTATGAAAGGACAGACTTCTTCTTGGGGAACACCATATATTTT. It yields the protein CASSFSDYERTDFFLGNTIYF. The chain uses TRBV7-3 and TRBJ1-3, with D possibly matching TRBD1 (6 bases). CDR1 is SGHTA, CDR2 FQGTGA, per germline. The CDR3 totals 21 residues. The germline V and J ends were trimmed by 3 bases and 7 bases, with 34 bases remaining between them.

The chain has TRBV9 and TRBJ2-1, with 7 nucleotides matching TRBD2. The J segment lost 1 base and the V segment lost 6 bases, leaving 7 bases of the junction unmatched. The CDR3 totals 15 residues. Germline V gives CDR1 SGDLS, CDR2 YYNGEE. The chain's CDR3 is CASTKAGNSYNEQFF. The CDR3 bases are TGTGCCAGCACCAAAGCGGGGAATTCCTACAATGAGCAGTTCTTC.

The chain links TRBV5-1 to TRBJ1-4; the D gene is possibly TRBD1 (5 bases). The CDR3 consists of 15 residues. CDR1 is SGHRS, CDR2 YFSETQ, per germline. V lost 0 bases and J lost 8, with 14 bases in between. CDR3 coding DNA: TGCGCCAGCAGCTTGGTTCCAGGGAAAAGCGAAAAACTGTTTTTT. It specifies CASSLVPGKSEKLFF.

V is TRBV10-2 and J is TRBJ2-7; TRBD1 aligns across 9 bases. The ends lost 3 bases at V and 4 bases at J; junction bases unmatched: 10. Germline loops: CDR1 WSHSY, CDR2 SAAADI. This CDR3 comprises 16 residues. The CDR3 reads CASSDKGTGRFYEQYF. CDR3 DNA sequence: TGCGCCAGCAGTGATAAGGGGACAGGGAGGTTTTACGAGCAGTACTTC.

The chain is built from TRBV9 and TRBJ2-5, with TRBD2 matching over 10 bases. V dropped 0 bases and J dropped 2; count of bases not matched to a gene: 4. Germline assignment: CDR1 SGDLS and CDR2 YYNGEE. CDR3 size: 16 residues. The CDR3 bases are TGTGCCAGCAGCGTAGAGGCTAGCGGGGGACAAGAGACCCAGTACTTC. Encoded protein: CASSVEASGGQETQYF.

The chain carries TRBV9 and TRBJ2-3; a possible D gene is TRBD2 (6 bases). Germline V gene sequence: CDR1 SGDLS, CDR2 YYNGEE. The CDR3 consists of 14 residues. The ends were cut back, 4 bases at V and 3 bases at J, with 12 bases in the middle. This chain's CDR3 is CASSILAETDTQYF. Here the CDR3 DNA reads TGTGCCAGCAGCATCTTAGCGGAGACAGATACGCAGTATTTT.

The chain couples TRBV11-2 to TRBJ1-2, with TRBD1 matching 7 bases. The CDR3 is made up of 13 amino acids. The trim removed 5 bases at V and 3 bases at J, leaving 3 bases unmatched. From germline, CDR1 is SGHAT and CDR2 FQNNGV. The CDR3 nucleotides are TGTGCCAGCAGCACCGACAGGGACTATGGCTACACCTTC. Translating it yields CASSTDRDYGYTF.

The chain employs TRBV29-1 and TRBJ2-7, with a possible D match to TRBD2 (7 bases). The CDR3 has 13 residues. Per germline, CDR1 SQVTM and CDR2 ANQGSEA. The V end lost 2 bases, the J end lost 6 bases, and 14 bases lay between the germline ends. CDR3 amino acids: CSVERGGGLEQYF. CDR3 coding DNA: TGCAGCGTTGAAAGGGGCGGGGGCCTCGAGCAGTACTTC.

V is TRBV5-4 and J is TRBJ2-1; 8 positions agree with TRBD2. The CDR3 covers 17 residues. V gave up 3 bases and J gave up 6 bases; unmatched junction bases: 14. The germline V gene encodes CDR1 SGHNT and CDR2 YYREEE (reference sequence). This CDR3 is CASSSRLAPLSSNEQFF. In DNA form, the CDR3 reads TGTGCCAGCAGCTCTCGACTAGCGCCGTTAAGTTCCAATGAGCAGTTCTTC.

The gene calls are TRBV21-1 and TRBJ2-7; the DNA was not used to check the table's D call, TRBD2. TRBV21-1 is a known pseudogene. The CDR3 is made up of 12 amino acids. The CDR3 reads CASTRVSYEQYF. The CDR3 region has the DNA TGTGCCAGCACCCGGGTGTCCTACGAGCAGTACTTC.

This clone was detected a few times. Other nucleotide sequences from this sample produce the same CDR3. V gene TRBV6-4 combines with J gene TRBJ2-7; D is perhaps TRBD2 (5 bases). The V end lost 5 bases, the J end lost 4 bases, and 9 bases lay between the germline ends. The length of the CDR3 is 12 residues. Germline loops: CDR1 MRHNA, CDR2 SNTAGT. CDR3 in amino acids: CASSQRGYEQYF. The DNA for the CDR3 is TGTGCCAGCAGTCAGAGAGGGTACGAGCAGTACTTC.

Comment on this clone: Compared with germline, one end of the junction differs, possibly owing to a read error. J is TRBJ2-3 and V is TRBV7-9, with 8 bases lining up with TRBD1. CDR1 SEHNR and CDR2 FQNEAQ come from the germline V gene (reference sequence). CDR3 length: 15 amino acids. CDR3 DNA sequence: TGTTCCAGCAGCTCCCGACAGGGGTACACAGATACGCAGTATTTT. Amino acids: CSSSSRQGYTDTQYF.

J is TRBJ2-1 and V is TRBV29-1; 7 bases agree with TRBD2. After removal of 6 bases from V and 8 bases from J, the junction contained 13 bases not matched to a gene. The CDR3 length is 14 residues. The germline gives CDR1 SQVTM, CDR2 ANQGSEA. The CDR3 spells CSVIERAAGDEQFF. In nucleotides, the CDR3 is TGCAGCGTGATCGAGCGGGCCGCGGGGGATGAGCAGTTCTTC.

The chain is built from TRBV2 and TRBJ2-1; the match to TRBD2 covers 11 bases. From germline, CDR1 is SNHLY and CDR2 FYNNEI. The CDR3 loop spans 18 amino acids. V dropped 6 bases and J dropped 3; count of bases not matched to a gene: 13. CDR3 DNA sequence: TGTGCCAGCAGCGCCGGGACTAGCGGCCTCCGAATCTACAATGAGCAGTTCTTC. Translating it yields CASSAGTSGLRIYNEQFF.

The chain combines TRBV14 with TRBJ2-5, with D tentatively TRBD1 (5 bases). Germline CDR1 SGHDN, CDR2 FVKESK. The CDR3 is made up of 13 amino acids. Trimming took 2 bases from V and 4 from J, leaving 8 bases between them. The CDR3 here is CASSQQGLETQYF. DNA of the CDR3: TGTGCCAGCAGCCAACAGGGATTAGAGACCCAGTACTTC.

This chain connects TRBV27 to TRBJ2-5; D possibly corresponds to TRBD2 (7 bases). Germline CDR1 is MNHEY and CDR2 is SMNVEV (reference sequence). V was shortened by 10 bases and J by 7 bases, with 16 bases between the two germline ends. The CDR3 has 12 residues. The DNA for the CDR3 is TGTGCCACCCTGGGGGAGGGGGGGACCCAGTACTTC. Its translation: CATLGEGGTQYF.

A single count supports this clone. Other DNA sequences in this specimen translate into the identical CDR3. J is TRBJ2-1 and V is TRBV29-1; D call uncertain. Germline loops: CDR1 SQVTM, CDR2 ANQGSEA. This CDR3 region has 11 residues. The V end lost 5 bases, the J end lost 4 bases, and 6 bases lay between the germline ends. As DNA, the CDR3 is TGCAGCGTTCGCCAGTACAATGAGCAGTTCTTC. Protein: CSVRQYNEQFF.

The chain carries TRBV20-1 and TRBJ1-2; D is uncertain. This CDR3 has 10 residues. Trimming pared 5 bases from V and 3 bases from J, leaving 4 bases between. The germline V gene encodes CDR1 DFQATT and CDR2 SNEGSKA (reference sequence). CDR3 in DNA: TGCAGTGCTGTAGACTATGGCTACACCTTC. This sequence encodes CSAVDYGYTF.

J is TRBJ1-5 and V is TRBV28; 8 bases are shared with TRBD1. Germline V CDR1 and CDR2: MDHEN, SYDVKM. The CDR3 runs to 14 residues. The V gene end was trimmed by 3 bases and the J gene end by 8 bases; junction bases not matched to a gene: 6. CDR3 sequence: CASSLAGGPKPQHF. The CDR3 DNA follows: TGTGCCAGCAGTTTGGCAGGGGGCCCGAAGCCCCAGCATTTT.

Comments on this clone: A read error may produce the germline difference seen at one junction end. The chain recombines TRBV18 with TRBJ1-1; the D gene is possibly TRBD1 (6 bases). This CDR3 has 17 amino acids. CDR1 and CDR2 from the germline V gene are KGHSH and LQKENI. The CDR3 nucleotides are TGTGCCAACTCACTTAACTCCGTTCGACAGGAGAACACTGAAGCTTTCTTT. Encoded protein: CANSLNSVRQENTEAFF.

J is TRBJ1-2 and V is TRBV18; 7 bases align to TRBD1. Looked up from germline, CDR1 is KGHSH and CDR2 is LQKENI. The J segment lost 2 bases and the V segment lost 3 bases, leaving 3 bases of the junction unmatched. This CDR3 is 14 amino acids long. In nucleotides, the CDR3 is TGTGCCAGCTCACCGGACAGGCCAAACTATGGCTACACCTTC. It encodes CASSPDRPNYGYTF. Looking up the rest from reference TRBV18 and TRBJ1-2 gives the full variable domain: NAGVMQNPRHLVRRRGQEARLRCSPMKGHSHVYWYRQLPEEGLKFMVYLQKENIIDESGMPKERFSAEFPKEGPSILRIQQVVRGDSAAYFCASSPDRPNYGYTFGSGTRLTVV.

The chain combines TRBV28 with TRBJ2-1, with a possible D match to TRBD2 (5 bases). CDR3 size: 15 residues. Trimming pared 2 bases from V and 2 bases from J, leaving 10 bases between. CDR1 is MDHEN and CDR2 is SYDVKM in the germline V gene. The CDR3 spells CASSLEAVAYNEQFF. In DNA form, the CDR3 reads TGTGCCAGCAGTTTAGAAGCGGTGGCCTACAATGAGCAGTTCTTC.